This T cell receptor beta chain was sequenced for a study of early T cells in non-severe SARS-CoV-2 infection. Per the germline V gene, CDR1 is MNHEY and CDR2 is SMNVEV (reference sequence). Trimming took off 2 bases at V and 5 bases at J, with 9 bases between the two ends. CDR3 length equals 14 residues. Each cDNA molecule carried a unique molecular identifier. MiXCR was run by TCRdb on the 5' RACE reads, yielding one entry per CDR3 protein. The sample shows about 64,000 distinct CDR3 sequences, approximately 10% of them seen only once. The chain employs TRBV27 and TRBJ2-2; maybe TRBD1 (5 bases). Sequences were derived from whole blood, sampled at baseline. The receptor comes from an adult who was a healthcare worker with PCR-confirmed SARS-CoV-2 infection or an uninfected control (not recorded which). CDR3 DNA: TGTGCCAGCAGTTTAGGCAGGGCAACCGGGGAGCTGTTTTTT. Translating it yields CASSLGRATGELFF.